This T cell receptor beta chain was captured in a study of blood T cells in healthy people across ages. Looked up from germline, CDR1 is LNHNV and CDR2 is YYDKDF (reference sequence). The length of the CDR3 is 15 residues. Trimming took 3 bases from V and 4 from J, leaving 15 bases between them. Alongside a J-beta primer mix, a sample-barcoded 5' primer served in a second PCR lasting roughly 6 to 11 cycles. TCRdb itself ran the 5' RACE reads through MiXCR, one entry per CDR3 protein. The top ten clones hold under 35% of a sample with about 680,000 distinct CDR3 sequences, roughly 49% of them seen once.

The TCR sequence derives from a woman aged 55-75 years in good health. The V and J genes are TRBV15 and TRBJ2-5, with D hard to call. Specimen: blood. In nucleotides, the CDR3 is TGTGCCACCAGCAGCACCCCCCTGGCCGGAGAGACCCAGTACTTC. Translation: CATSSTPLAGETQYF. Variable domain in full (rest from reference TRBV15 and TRBJ2-5): DAMVIQNPRYQVTQFGKPVTLSCSQTLNHNVMYWYQQKSSQAPKLLFHYYDKDFNNEADTPDNFQSRRPNTSFCFLDIRSPGLGDTAMYLCATSSTPLAGETQYFGPGTRLLVL.